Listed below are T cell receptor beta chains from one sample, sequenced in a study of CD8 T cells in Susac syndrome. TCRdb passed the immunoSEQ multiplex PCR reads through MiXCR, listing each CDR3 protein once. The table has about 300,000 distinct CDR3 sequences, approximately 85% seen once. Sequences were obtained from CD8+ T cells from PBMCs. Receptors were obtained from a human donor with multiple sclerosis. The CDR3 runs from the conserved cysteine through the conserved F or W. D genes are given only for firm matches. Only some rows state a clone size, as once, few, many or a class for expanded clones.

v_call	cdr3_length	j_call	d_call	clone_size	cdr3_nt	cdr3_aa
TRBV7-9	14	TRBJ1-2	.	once	TGTGCCAGCAGCTACTCGGACGGTTCCTATGGCTACACCTTC	CASSYSDGSYGYTF
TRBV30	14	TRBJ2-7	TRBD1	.	TGTGCCTATGCTAGGGGGACAGTCTCCTACGAGCAGTACTTC	CAYARGTVSYEQYF
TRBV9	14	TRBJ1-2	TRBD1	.	TGTGCCAGCAGCGGCGGACAGGGGGACTATGGCTACACCTTC	CASSGGQGDYGYTF
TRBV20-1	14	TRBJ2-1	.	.	TGCAGCAGAAATAGCGGCCACCCTATGAATGAGCAGTTCTTC	CSRNSGHPMNEQFF
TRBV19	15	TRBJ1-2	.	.	TGTGCCAGTAACTATGGTGGGAGGGCTAACTATGGCTACACCTTC	CASNYGGRANYGYTF
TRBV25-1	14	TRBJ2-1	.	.	TGTGCCAGCAGTGATAGGATTTCCTACAATGAGCAGTTCTTC	CASSDRISYNEQFF
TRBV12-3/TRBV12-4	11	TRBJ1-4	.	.	TGTGCCAGCAGTTTTGGGGAAAAACTGTTTTTT	CASSFGEKLFF
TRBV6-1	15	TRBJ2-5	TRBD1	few	TGTGCCAGCAGTCCAGGGGGCCACCTGGGAGAGACCCAGTACTTC	CASSPGGHLGETQYF
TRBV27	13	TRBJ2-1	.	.	TGTGCCAGCAGTTTAAGTCCTTCCCATGAGCAGTTCTTC	CASSLSPSHEQFF
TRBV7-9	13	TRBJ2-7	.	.	TGTGCCAGCAGCCGGAGTGACTCCTACGAGCAGTACTTC	CASSRSDSYEQYF
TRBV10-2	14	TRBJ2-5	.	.	TGCGCCAGCAGTGAACTGGGACACCAAGAGACCCAGTACTTC	CASSELGHQETQYF
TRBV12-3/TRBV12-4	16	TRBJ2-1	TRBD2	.	TGTGCCAGCAGTTTGAGGCGGGAGGGCCGTTACAATGAGCAGTTCTTC	CASSLRREGRYNEQFF
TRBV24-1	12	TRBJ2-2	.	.	TGTGCCACCAGGCAGGGAACCGGGGAGCTGTTTTTT	CATRQGTGELFF
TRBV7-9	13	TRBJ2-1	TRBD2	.	TGTGCCAGCAGCTTAGGGACTAGCGGTGAGCAGTTCTTC	CASSLGTSGEQFF
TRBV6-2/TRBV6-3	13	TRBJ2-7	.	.	TGTGCCAGCAGTTACCCCCTGAGCTACGAGCAGTACTTC	CASSYPLSYEQYF
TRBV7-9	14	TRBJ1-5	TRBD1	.	TGTGCCAGCAGCCCGGGACAGCAAAATCAGCCCCAGCATTTT	CASSPGQQNQPQHF
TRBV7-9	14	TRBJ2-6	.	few	TGTGCCAGCAGCTTCGGCGGGAGGGCCAACGTCCTGACTTTC	CASSFGGRANVLTF
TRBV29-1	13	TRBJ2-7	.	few	TGCAGCGTTGATTTTGGGGGCCGCTACGAGCAGTACTTC	CSVDFGGRYEQYF
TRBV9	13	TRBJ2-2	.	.	TGTGCCAGCAGCGTAGTGTCCCCCGGGGAGCTGTTTTTT	CASSVVSPGELFF
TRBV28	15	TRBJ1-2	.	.	TGTGCCAGCAGTTTGGTACAGGGATCCAACTATGGCTACACCTTC	CASSLVQGSNYGYTF
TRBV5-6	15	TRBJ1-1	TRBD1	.	TGTGCCAGCAGCGGACCTGGGACAGGGGGCACTGAAGCTTTCTTT	CASSGPGTGGTEAFF
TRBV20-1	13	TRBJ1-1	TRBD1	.	TGCAGTGCGCGGGACAGCATGAACACTGAAGCTTTCTTT	CSARDSMNTEAFF
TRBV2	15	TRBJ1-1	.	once	TGTGCCAGCAGTGTTCTGACGGTCATGAACACTGAAGCTTTCTTT	CASSVLTVMNTEAFF
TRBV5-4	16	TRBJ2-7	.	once	TGTGCCAGCAGCCCTCTAGGGGACTCGAGCTCCTACGAGCAGTACTTC	CASSPLGDSSSYEQYF
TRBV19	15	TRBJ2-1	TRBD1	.	TGTGCCAGTAGTGACCCCCAAACAGGGGACCGCGAGCAGTTCTTC	CASSDPQTGDREQFF
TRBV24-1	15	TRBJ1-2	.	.	TGTGCCACCAGTGATCCCCGCGGGGCTCCCCCCCGCTACACCTTC	CATSDPRGAPPRYTF
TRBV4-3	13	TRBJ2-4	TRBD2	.	TGCGCCAGCAGTAACACTACTAGCGGCATTCAGTACTTC	CASSNTTSGIQYF
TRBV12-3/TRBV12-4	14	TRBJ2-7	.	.	TGTGCCAGCAGTTCGCCGACTGGGACCTACGAGCAGTACTTC	CASSSPTGTYEQYF
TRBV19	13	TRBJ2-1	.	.	TGTGCCAGTAGAGCCACGGACTACAATGAGCAGTTCTTC	CASRATDYNEQFF
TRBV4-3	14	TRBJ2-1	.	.	TGCGCCAGCAGCCCTCGGAACACTTACAATGAGCAGTTCTTC	CASSPRNTYNEQFF
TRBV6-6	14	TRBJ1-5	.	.	TGTGCCAGCAAAGAAACCCTGTCGGATCAGCCCCAGCATTTT	CASKETLSDQPQHF
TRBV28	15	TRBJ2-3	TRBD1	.	TGTGCCAGCAGGCGGGGACAGGGGCGCACAGATACGCAGTATTTT	CASRRGQGRTDTQYF
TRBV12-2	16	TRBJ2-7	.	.	TGTGCAAGTCGCTCAAGGTGGACAGGGGGATTCGACGAGCAGTACTTC	CASRSRWTGGFDEQYF
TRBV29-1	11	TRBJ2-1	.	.	TGCAGCGTTGGCCAGTACAATGAGCAGTTCTTC	CSVGQYNEQFF
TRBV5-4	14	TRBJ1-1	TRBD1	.	TGTGCCAGCAGGCGGGACAGGGGTGACACTGAAGCTTTCTTT	CASRRDRGDTEAFF
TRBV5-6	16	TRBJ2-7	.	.	TGTGCCAGCAGCTTCGTCGCGAGGAGAAGCTCCCACGAGCAGTACTTC	CASSFVARRSSHEQYF
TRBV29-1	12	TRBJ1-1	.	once	TGCAGCGCCCCGGACCTGAACACTGAAGCTTTCTTT	CSAPDLNTEAFF
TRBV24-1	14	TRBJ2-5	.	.	TGTGCCACCAGTGATTGGGGGACACAAGAGACCCAGTACTTC	CATSDWGTQETQYF
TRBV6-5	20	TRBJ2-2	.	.	TGTGCCAGCAGTTACCTGATTGGGGCTTCAGGGGTCCCTTACACCGGGGAGCTGTTTTTT	CASSYLIGASGVPYTGELFF
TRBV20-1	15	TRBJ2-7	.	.	TGCAGTGCCGCCGGTGGGGACATGGGCCCCTACGAGCAGTACTTC	CSAAGGDMGPYEQYF
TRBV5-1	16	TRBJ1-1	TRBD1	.	TGCGCCAGCAGCCTCGGACAGGGGGCCTTGAACACTGAAGCTTTCTTT	CASSLGQGALNTEAFF
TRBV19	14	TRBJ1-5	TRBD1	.	TGTGCCAGTAGTGAAACAGGGGGCCTTCAGTCCCAGCATTTT	CASSETGGLQSQHF
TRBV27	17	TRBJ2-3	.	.	TGTGCCAGCAGTTTATGGCATACCGGGCTAGGCACAGATACGCAGTATTTT	CASSLWHTGLGTDTQYF
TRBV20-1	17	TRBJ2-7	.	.	TGCAGTGCTAGAGATACTAGGCGGGACATCAGGCCCTACGAGCAGTACTTC	CSARDTRRDIRPYEQYF
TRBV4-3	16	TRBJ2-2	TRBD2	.	TGCGCCAGCAGAGGAGCGGGAGGGGTGAACACCGGGGAGCTGTTTTTT	CASRGAGGVNTGELFF
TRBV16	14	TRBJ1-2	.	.	TGTGCCAGCAGCCAGGTCGGCACCCTTTATGGCTACACCTTC	CASSQVGTLYGYTF
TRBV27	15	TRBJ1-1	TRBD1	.	TGTGCCAGCAGTCCCCAGGACAGGAAGAACACTGAAGCTTTCTTT	CASSPQDRKNTEAFF
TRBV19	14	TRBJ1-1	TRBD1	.	TGTGCCAGTAGTATGGGACAGGGGGTGACTGAAGCTTTCTTT	CASSMGQGVTEAFF
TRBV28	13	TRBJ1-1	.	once	TGTGCCAGCAGCACCCCTACAAACACTGAAGCTTTCTTT	CASSTPTNTEAFF
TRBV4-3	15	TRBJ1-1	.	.	TGCGCCAGCAGCCAAGAGTACGTTGGGGACACTGAAGCTTTCTTT	CASSQEYVGDTEAFF
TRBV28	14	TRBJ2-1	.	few	TGTGCCAGCAGTTTACCGGCAGGGAGGAATGAGCAGTTCTTC	CASSLPAGRNEQFF
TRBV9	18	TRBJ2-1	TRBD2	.	TGTGCCAGCAGCGTAGAAGGGAGGAGCGGGAGTCCCTACAATGAGCAGTTCTTC	CASSVEGRSGSPYNEQFF
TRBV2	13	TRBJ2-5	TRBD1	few	TGTGCCAGCAGTCGACAGGGTGTGGAGACCCAGTACTTC	CASSRQGVETQYF
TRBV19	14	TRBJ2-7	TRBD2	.	TGTGCCATTCCAACCGGGACTAGGTTCTACGAGCAGTACTTC	CAIPTGTRFYEQYF
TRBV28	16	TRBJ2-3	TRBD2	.	TGTGCCAGCAGTTTATGGGAAATAGCGGGAGGGGCTACGCAGTATTTT	CASSLWEIAGGATQYF
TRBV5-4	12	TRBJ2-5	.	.	TGTGCCAGCAGCTCCGGCGGACCCTACCAGTACTTC	CASSSGGPYQYF
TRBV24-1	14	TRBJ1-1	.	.	TGTGCCACCAGTGATTCCCAAATGAACACTGAAGCTTTCTTT	CATSDSQMNTEAFF